This T cell receptor beta chain is from a study of blood T cell repertoires in COVID-19. CDR3 length: 13 residues. Trimming pared 2 bases from V and 8 bases from J, leaving 13 bases between. The germline CDR1 and CDR2 sequences are SGHTS and YDEGEE. This table comes from immunoSEQ multiplex PCR, and its TCRdb copy is limited to in-frame clones, with some not included. The sample contains approximately 260,000 clones, 80% to 90% of which appear only once. The clonotype originates from a woman aged 45 to 65 who had been exposed to COVID-19. This chain connects TRBV5-8 to TRBJ1-2, with D possibly matching TRBD1 (5 bases). Material for sequencing was PBMCs or T cells enriched from blood (not recorded which). The CDR3 here is CASSFDRRRGYTF. CDR3 sequence (DNA): TGTGCCAGCAGCTTCGACAGAAGACGAGGCTACACCTTC.